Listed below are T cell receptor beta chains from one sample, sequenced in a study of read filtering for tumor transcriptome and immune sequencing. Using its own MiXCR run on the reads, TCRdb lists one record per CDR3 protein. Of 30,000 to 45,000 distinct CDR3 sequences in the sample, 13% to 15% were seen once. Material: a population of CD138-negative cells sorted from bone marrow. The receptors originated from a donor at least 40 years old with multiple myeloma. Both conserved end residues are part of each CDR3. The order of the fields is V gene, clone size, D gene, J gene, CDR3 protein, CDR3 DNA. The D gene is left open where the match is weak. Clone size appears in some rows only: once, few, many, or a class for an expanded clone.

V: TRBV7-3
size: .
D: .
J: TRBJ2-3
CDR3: CASSSTRLVADTQYF
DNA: TGTGCCAGCAGTTCTACCCGACTAGTGGCAGATACGCAGTATTTT

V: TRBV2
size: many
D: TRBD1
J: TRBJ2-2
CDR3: CASRGTVLTGELFF
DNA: TGTGCCAGCAGGGGGACAGTACTTACCGGGGAGCTGTTTTTT

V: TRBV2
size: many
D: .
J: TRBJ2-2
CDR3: CASSERGPNTGELFF
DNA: TGTGCCAGCAGTGAACGGGGGCCAAACACCGGGGAGCTGTTTTTT

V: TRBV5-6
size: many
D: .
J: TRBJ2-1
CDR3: CASSLGTEDEQFF
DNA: TGTGCCAGCAGCTTGGGGACGGAGGATGAGCAGTTCTTC

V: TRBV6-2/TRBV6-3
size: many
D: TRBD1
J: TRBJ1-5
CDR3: CASSQRTGSNQPQHF
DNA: TGTGCCAGCAGTCAGAGGACAGGAAGCAATCAGCCCCAGCATTTT

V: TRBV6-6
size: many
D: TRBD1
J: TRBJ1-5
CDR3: CASSYSLSGTGVVQPQHF
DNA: TGTGCCAGCAGTTACTCATTATCCGGGACAGGGGTGGTTCAGCCCCAGCATTTT

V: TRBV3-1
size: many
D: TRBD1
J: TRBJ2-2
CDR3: CASSLGQARAGELFF
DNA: TGTGCCAGCAGCCTCGGACAGGCGAGGGCCGGGGAGCTGTTTTTT

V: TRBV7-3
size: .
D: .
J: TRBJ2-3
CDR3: CASSSQAGRTDTQYF
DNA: TGTGCCAGCAGCTCACAGGCGGGTCGCACAGATACGCAGTATTTT

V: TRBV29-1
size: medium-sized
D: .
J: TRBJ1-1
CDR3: CSVEGGQWEAFF
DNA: TGCAGCGTTGAAGGCGGACAGTGGGAAGCTTTCTTT

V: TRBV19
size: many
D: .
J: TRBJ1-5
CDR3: CATHGGYSNQPQHF
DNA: TGTGCCACACACGGGGGATATAGCAATCAGCCCCAGCATTTT

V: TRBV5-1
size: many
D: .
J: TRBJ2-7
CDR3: CASSPGGLLDEQYF
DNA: TGCGCCAGCAGCCCCGGGGGCCTCCTGGACGAGCAGTACTTC

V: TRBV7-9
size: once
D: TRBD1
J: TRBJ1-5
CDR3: CASSYGTDGQPQHF
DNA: TGTGCCAGCAGCTACGGGACAGATGGTCAGCCCCAGCATTTT

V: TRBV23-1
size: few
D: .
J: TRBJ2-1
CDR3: CASSQSLDISYNEQFF
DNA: TGCGCCAGCAGTCAATCTTTGGACATTTCCTACAATGAGCAGTTCTTC

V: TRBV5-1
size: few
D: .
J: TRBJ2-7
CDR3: CAIRGYPGSSYEQYF
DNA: TGCGCCATCAGAGGGTATCCAGGCAGCTCCTACGAGCAGTACTTC

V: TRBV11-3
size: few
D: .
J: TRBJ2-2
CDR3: CASSLVGGRATGELFF
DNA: TGTGCCAGCAGCTTAGTCGGGGGGCGTGCCACCGGGGAGCTGTTTTTT

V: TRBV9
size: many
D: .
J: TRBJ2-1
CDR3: CASSVGVVSSYNEQFF
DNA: TGTGCCAGCAGCGTAGGAGTTGTGAGCTCCTACAATGAGCAGTTCTTC